These T cell receptor beta chains were read from a single sample in a study of identical twins. TCRdb itself ran the 5' RACE reads through MiXCR, one entry per CDR3 protein. There are about 890,000 distinct CDR3 sequences in the sample; roughly 12% occur only once, and 1.5% to 2% lies in the top ten. These data are also associated with another study on yellow fever vaccine responses in identical twins.

Input material: PBMCs. These receptors originate from a woman between 18 and 29 years old in good health. Both conserved end residues are trimmed from each CDR3. Size values are once, few and many counts, or a class for expanded clones, and some rows have none.

j_call clone_size v_call cdr3_aa
TRBJ2-1 . TRBV6-6 ASSPEHNEQF
TRBJ2-7 few TRBV20-1 SAPGGRGSYEQY
TRBJ1-5 . TRBV6-5 ASSYSRNSNQPQH
TRBJ2-3 many TRBV7-8 ASSFQVDPTDTQY
TRBJ2-7 once TRBV6-5 ASSYSALDFTYEQY
TRBJ1-5 few TRBV7-2 ASSLEGQTQPQH
TRBJ1-5 . TRBV20-1 SARSDRFNQPQH
TRBJ2-5 few TRBV20-1 SAGSWAGETQY
TRBJ1-5 few TRBV29-1 SVEAQGSGQPQH
TRBJ1-4 few TRBV6-1 ASKWDRGYEKLF
TRBJ2-2 few TRBV10-3 AISADRVRTGELF
TRBJ2-1 . TRBV5-1 ASSLELAGSYNEQF
TRBJ1-5 few TRBV12-3/TRBV12-4 ASSRTGNNQPQH
TRBJ2-3 few TRBV3-1 ASSPRTSGRGDTQY
TRBJ1-2 many TRBV6-6 ASSRGGKWYGYT
TRBJ2-2 . TRBV12-3/TRBV12-4 ASSLAGAGGELF
TRBJ2-2 . TRBV12-3/TRBV12-4 ASSWLNTGELF
TRBJ2-3 . TRBV7-3 ASSSNTGKTQY
TRBJ2-5 . TRBV12-3/TRBV12-4 ASSFMGETQY
TRBJ2-1 many TRBV20-1 SARDEREGRGNEQF
TRBJ2-2 . TRBV15 ATSLKGNTGELF
TRBJ2-2 many TRBV5-1 ASSSGTGDTGELF
TRBJ2-1 . TRBV10-3 AIKNPGNSEYNEQF
TRBJ2-2 . TRBV2 ASRLDTGELF
TRBJ2-2 . TRBV12-3/TRBV12-4 ASRPSGRVGGELF
TRBJ1-1 . TRBV12-3/TRBV12-4 ASRYGGGRTEAF
TRBJ2-3 . TRBV11-2 ASSSAGGAGTDTQY
TRBJ2-7 few TRBV12-3/TRBV12-4 ASSPQAPH
TRBJ1-6 few TRBV10-3 AISGDRGGSPH
TRBJ1-1 few TRBV2 ASRGVWGAEMNTEAF
TRBJ2-2 . TRBV20-1 SARVQGTNTGELF
TRBJ2-1 few TRBV2 ASSALAYEQF